This T cell receptor (beta chain) is from a study of OX40 agonist ivuxolimab in advanced cancers. Study-level information: Dose-escalation patients suffered from hepatocellular carcinoma, melanoma, renal cell or head and neck cancer. Two cutaneous melanoma patients and one hepatocellular carcinoma patient, three in all, had partial responses.

The data were produced by immunoSEQ multiplex PCR, yet TCRdb's version contains in-frame clones alone and is incomplete. The sample carries 20,000 to 30,000 clones, 88% recorded once. With regard to this clone: Its specificity is not known.

Study-wide points: Partial responders at 0.1-3.0 mg/kg showed near-lowest clonal expansion.

CDR3 length equals 15 residues. Germline-derived CDR1 and CDR2 are MDHEN and SYDVKM. After removal of 5 bases from V and 1 base from J, the junction contained 5 bases not matched to a gene. The sampling schedule covered blood at baseline, cycle 4 day 1, and cycle 7 day 1. The receptor was derived from an adult with an advanced solid tumor such as melanoma, head and neck, liver or kidney cancer. V usage is TRBV28 and J usage is TRBJ2-7, with 10 bases that match TRBD2. Source: CD4+ or CD8+ T cells sorted from blood, taken in a trial of the OX40 agonist ivuxolimab. For the CDR3, the DNA is TGTGCCAGCAGTACCGGGACTAGCGTTTCCTACGAGCAGTACTTC. This codes for CASSTGTSVSYEQYF.